Presented here are 7 T cell receptor beta chains from one specimen sequenced in a study of blood T cell repertoires in COVID-19. Repertoires were generated with immunoSEQ multiplex PCR, while TCRdb's copy carries only in-frame clones and drops some. The sample shows under 250,000 clones, about 87% of them seen only once. The sequencing input was peripheral blood. The source of these receptors is a woman aged 70-85 years with active or convalescent COVID-19.

CDR3 sequence: CASSPRGAPGTEAFF. The CDR3 DNA reads TGTGCCAGCAGTCCCCGGGGGGCTCCGGGGACTGAAGCTTTCTTT. V gene TRBV6-6 combines with J gene TRBJ1-1; D is possibly TRBD1 (6 bases). V lost 5 bases and J lost 5, with 18 bases in between. In germline, CDR1 is MNHNY, CDR2 SVGAGI (reference sequence). The length of the CDR3 is 15 residues.

The chain combines TRBV20-1 with TRBJ1-1, with D unresolved. Germline values: CDR1 DFQATT, CDR2 SNEGSKA (reference sequence). V shed 6 bases and J shed 7 bases, with 9 bases lying between them. The CDR3 totals 10 residues. The CDR3 DNA follows: TGCAGTGCCCTTGACTTTGAAGCTTTCTTT. This sequence encodes CSALDFEAFF.

V usage is TRBV7-7 and J usage is TRBJ2-1, with D perhaps TRBD2 (5 bases). Trimming pared 3 bases from V and 8 bases from J, leaving 11 bases between. Germline loops: CDR1 SSHAT, CDR2 FNYEAQ (reference sequence). The CDR3 is 13 amino acids. The DNA of the CDR3 is TGTGCCAGCAGCTTGTTCGACGGGGATGAGCAGTTCTTC. Protein product: CASSLFDGDEQFF. The variable domain in full, completed from reference TRBV7-7 and TRBJ2-1, reads GAGVSQSPRYKVTKRGQDVTLRCDPISSHATLYWYQQALGQGPEFLTYFNYEAQPDKSGLPSDRFSAERPEGSISTLTIQRTEQRDSAMYRCASSLFDGDEQFFGPGTRLTVL.

This sequence joins TRBV28 and TRBJ2-3; D may be TRBD2 (6 bases). The CDR3 has 16 amino acids. Germline V gene sequence: CDR1 MDHEN, CDR2 SYDVKM. V dropped 8 bases and J dropped 2 bases, with 20 bases sitting between them. CDR3 coding DNA: TGTGCCAGCTCATTTGGAGGGCTTGACCTCACAGATACGCAGTATTTT. This gives the protein CASSFGGLDLTDTQYF. The full variable domain, in which reference TRBV28 and TRBJ2-3 provide the parts outside the CDR3, is DVKVTQSSRYLVKRTGEKVFLECVQDMDHENMFWYRQDPGLGLRLIYFSYDVKMKEKGDIPEGYSVSREKKERFSLILESASTNQTSMYLCASSFGGLDLTDTQYFGPGTRLTVL.

The chain joins TRBV4-1 to TRBJ1-5, with D possibly TRBD1 on 6 matching bases. V lost 4 bases to trimming and J lost 7 bases, with 20 bases between them. In germline, CDR1 is MGHRA, CDR2 YSYEKL. This CDR3 has 16 residues. DNA of the CDR3: TGCGCCAGCAGCCGAACGGACAGCCGGCGAGACCAGCCCCAGCATTTT. Its translation is CASSRTDSRRDQPQHF.

The rearrangement joins TRBV7-2 to TRBJ1-1; D is undetermined. Germline values: CDR1 SGHTA, CDR2 FQGNSA. This CDR3 comprises 12 residues. Trimming took off 5 bases at V and 7 bases at J, with 11 bases between the two ends. The CDR3 loop is CASSALTGEAFF. Here the CDR3 DNA reads TGTGCCAGCAGCGCTCTGACGGGTGAAGCTTTCTTT. The variable domain in full, completed from reference TRBV7-2 and TRBJ1-1, reads GAGVSQSPSNKVTEKGKDVELRCDPISGHTALYWYRQSLGQGLEFLIYFQGNSAPDKSGLPSDRFSAERTGGSVSTLTIQRTQQEDSAVYLCASSALTGEAFFGQGTRLTVV.

CDR3 nucleotide sequence: TGTGCCAGCAGCCTTAACAGGGTAGTCTCACCCCTCCACTTT. This sequence encodes CASSLNRVVSPLHF. The rearrangement uses TRBV3-1 (or the pseudogene TRBV3-2) and TRBJ1-6; maybe TRBD1 (6 bases). CDR3 length equals 14 residues. V lost 4 bases, J lost 10 bases, and 14 bases lay in between. Germline V gene data show CDR1 as LGHDT and CDR2 as YNNKEL (reference sequence).